This entry concerns a single TCR beta chain. As yet, its antigen is unknown. These data belong to a study of T cell repertoires in cytomegalovirus infection. Study-wide background: A matching HLA type, together with CMV infection, was signaled by public TCR beta signatures.

This CDR3 is 13 amino acids long. With 3 bases removed from V and 5 bases from J, the gap between germline ends came to 11 bases. In TCRdb, the reads were re-called with MiXCR into one record per CDR3 protein. Of approximately 110,000 distinct CDR3 sequences in the sample, roughly 39% are singletons; the top ten hold just under 75%. Study-wide results and caveats: HLA-C-restricted CMV-specific TCR beta clonotypes were dominant in the ex vivo response. Carriers of CMV plus the relevant HLA were identified by cumulative public TCR beta family frequency.

This receptor was identified in a human donor in good health (CMV status not recorded). Some clones in this sample may be carry-over from other donors' samples. The sample in question was CD8+ T cells from cultured PBMCs, obtained from culture after CMV antigen stimulation. The V and J genes are TRBV12-3 or TRBV12-4 and TRBJ2-7, with D unresolved. The CDR3 protein is CASSFLGFHEQYF. CDR3 DNA: TGTGCCAGCAGTTTTTTGGGTTTCCACGAGCAGTACTTC.